This TCR beta chain came from a study of OX40 agonist ivuxolimab in advanced cancers. Collection of blood occurred at baseline, at cycle 4 day 1, and at cycle 7 day 1. Study observations and caveats: Expanded peripheral T-cell antigen specificity went undetermined. Certain nonresponders additionally had low normalized T-cell clonal expansion.

The CDR3 length is 13 residues. The V end lost 1 base, the J end lost 4 bases, and 7 bases lay between the germline ends. CDR1 is SEHNR, CDR2 FQNEAQ, per germline (reference sequence). A note on this clone: Its specificity is unknown.

Clones were sequenced by immunoSEQ multiplex PCR, and TCRdb holds only the in-frame ones, with some missing. The sample has almost 90,000 clones, about 87% seen once; the top ten hold about 1.5%. This TCR came from an adult with an advanced solid tumor such as melanoma, head and neck, liver or kidney cancer. Specimen: CD4+ or CD8+ T cells sorted from blood, collected in a trial of the OX40 agonist ivuxolimab. The rearrangement links TRBV7-9 to TRBJ1-2; D gene unclear. The CDR3 DNA is TGTGCCAGCAGCTTAGTAGGTACCTATGGCTACACCTTC. Amino acids: CASSLVGTYGYTF.